What follows describes a single T cell receptor beta chain. Its specificity is not known. The sample is drawn from a study of identical twins. Study-level points and caveats: Cord blood beta clonotypes that were abundant carried fewer insertions, and memory repertoires showed no such trend.

Germline V lookup: CDR1 LNHDA, CDR2 SQIVND (reference sequence). The CDR3 is made up of 14 amino acids. Trimming took 6 bases from V and 9 from J; bases not matched to a gene: 11. Template switching, a step in the protocol, added a universal primer site, and cDNA carried unique molecular identifiers. One entry per CDR3 protein, called by TCRdb with MiXCR from the 5' RACE reads. Among around 670,000 distinct CDR3 sequences listed, 5.5% to 7.5% were seen once. This clonotype was sampled from a man aged 18 to 30 in good health. Sequenced material: naive T cells sorted from blood. This chain connects TRBV19 to TRBJ1-5; 7 nucleotides agree with TRBD1. CDR3 in DNA: TGTGCCAGTAGGGATATCAGGGGGTTGATGCCCCAGCATTTT. Translation: CASRDIRGLMPQHF.